The source of this TCR beta chain is a study of blood T cell repertoires in COVID-19. About the study: Italy, Spain and the United States were the sources of the convalescent and acute COVID-19 samples. PBMCs, B-cell-depleted T cells, or T cells provided the cDNA or gDNA that made up the material.

The junction had 3 bases not matched to a gene; V was cut back by 3 bases and J by 6 bases. The length of the CDR3 is 15 residues. CDR1 and CDR2 (germline): MNHNS, SASEGT. Per the original methods: Using reference gene primer amplification, nucleated cell counts were estimated. The protocol was immunoSEQ multiplex PCR, while the TCRdb copy is restricted to in-frame clones and leaves out a portion. V and J calls and clone size are as listed in that table; D and trimming were resolved from the DNA. The table has fewer than 400,000 clones, more than 75% seen once. Sequencing was performed on peripheral blood. The chain joins TRBV6-1 to TRBJ2-2, with TRBD2 matching over 11 bases. The origin of this receptor is a human donor in a cohort sampled during active COVID-19. The CDR3 nucleotides read TGTGCCAGCAGTGAGACTAGCGGGGAGCCCGGGGAGCTGTTTTTT. Its translation: CASSETSGEPGELFF.